This T cell receptor beta chain emerged from a study of T cells in women clearing cervical HPV infection. Comments on this clone: Read sequence stops 3 residues before the CDR3 end, and the germline J gene provides the missing end.

The germline CDR1 and CDR2 sequences are DFQATT and SNEGSKA (reference sequence). Germline trimming cut 0 bases from V and 6 bases from J; bases unmatched to any gene: 9. The CDR3 is 16 residues long. The protocol was immunoSEQ multiplex PCR, while the TCRdb copy is restricted to in-frame clones and leaves out a portion. The table for this sample gives about 33,000 clones. The chain recombines TRBV20-1 with TRBJ1-5, with 9 bases fitting TRBD1. This clonotype originated in a woman aged 18-70 years with a cervical HPV16 infection that either progressed to CIN3+ or cleared (not recorded which). Sequenced input: blood buffy coat. The DNA read from the CDR3 is TGCAGTGCTAGAGATCACCGACAGGGGGACGGTCAGCCC. This translates into CSARDHRQGDGQP. The full CDR3 reads CSARDHRQGDGQPQHF.